The rows below give T cell receptor beta chains drawn from one sample of a study of T-cell memory formation after mild COVID-19. TCRdb analysed the 5' RACE reads with MiXCR anew, one entry per CDR3 protein. This table has approximately 560,000 distinct CDR3 sequences, roughly 17% appearing once. Sequenced sample: PBMCs or a T cell subset sorted from them (not recorded which). The receptors were sampled from an adult woman who had mild COVID-19 (a few samples of this study predate the infection). Cell type and time point are not known. The CDR3 runs from the conserved cysteine through the conserved F or W. The D gene is left open where the match is weak. Clone size appears in some rows only: once, few, many, or a class for an expanded clone.

D,size,V,J,DNA,CDR3
-,-,TRBV19,TRBJ2-7,TGTGCCAGTAGTATAGGCCAGGCGGGAAACGAGCAGTACTTC,CASSIGQAGNEQYF
TRBD1,-,TRBV4-1,TRBJ1-2,TGCGCCAGCAGCTCGCGGGACAGGGGAACGGGTAACTATGGCTACACCTTC,CASSSRDRGTGNYGYTF
-,few,TRBV12-3/TRBV12-4,TRBJ1-6,TGTGCCAGCAGTTTAGGCGGGGTCATTGATTCACCCCTCCACTTT,CASSLGGVIDSPLHF
TRBD2,-,TRBV5-1,TRBJ2-3,TGCGCCAGCAGCTTGGCCGGGGGAGCGGGGGTTACCACAGATACGCAGTATTTT,CASSLAGGAGVTTDTQYF
-,many,TRBV2,TRBJ2-7,TGTGCCAGCTCAGAGGGAGCCTACGAGCAGTACTTC,CASSEGAYEQYF
TRBD2,-,TRBV12-3/TRBV12-4,TRBJ2-3,TGTGCCAGCAGTACCACTAGCGCGAGGACAGATACGCAGTATTTT,CASSTTSARTDTQYF
-,-,TRBV4-2,TRBJ2-2,TGTGCCAGCAGTCGGGAGTCGAACACCGGGGAGCTGTTTTTT,CASSRESNTGELFF
-,-,TRBV14,TRBJ2-7,TGTGCCAGCAGCCTAATTCGGGGGAAGGACGAGCAGTACTTC,CASSLIRGKDEQYF
-,-,TRBV7-9,TRBJ2-1,TGTGCCAGCGCCGGTGGTCCGGGGAATGAGCAGTTCTTC,CASAGGPGNEQFF
-,-,TRBV3-1,TRBJ2-7,TGTGCCAGCAGCCAAATACAGGGAGGCGAGCAGTACTTC,CASSQIQGGEQYF
TRBD2,few,TRBV24-1,TRBJ2-1,TGTGCCACCAGTGATTTCGGCGGGGGTGAGCAGTTCTTC,CATSDFGGGEQFF
TRBD2,few,TRBV4-2,TRBJ2-3,TGTGCCAGCAGCCCCCTGTTAGCGGGGGGGGGCACAGATACGCAGTATTTT,CASSPLLAGGGTDTQYF
-,-,TRBV20-1,TRBJ2-7,TGCAGTGCCCGGGACTCTATCTACGAGCAGTACTTC,CSARDSIYEQYF
-,-,TRBV5-1,TRBJ2-2,TGCGCCAGCATCACTCAAAAGGGGTTCTATATGAACACCGGGGAGCTGTTTTTT,CASITQKGFYMNTGELFF
TRBD2,-,TRBV11-2,TRBJ2-3,TGTGCCAGCAGCCCAGGTCAGGGCGGGGGGGCAGATACGCAGTATTTT,CASSPGQGGGADTQYF
TRBD1,-,TRBV20-1,TRBJ2-3,TGCAGTCCTCACAGGGGGCGAAGCACAGATACGCAGTATTTT,CSPHRGRSTDTQYF
-,-,TRBV12-3/TRBV12-4,TRBJ2-3,TGTGCCAGCAGTTTGCCTCGTTTTCGCACAGATACGCAGTATTTT,CASSLPRFRTDTQYF
-,-,TRBV9,TRBJ2-1,TGTGCCAGCAGCGTAGACTCGGCTGGGGACAATGAGCAGTTCTTC,CASSVDSAGDNEQFF
-,-,TRBV7-9,TRBJ2-7,TGTGCCAGCAGCTGGGACCCTTCCTACGAGCAGTACTTC,CASSWDPSYEQYF
TRBD1,-,TRBV7-9,TRBJ1-1,TGTGCCAGCAGCGACCAGGGGGGCTTGAGTACTGAAGCTTTCTTT,CASSDQGGLSTEAFF
-,-,TRBV24-1,TRBJ1-2,TGTGCCACCAGTGATTCGCCCGCTCTCTATGGCTACACCTTC,CATSDSPALYGYTF
-,many,TRBV7-9,TRBJ1-2,TGTGCCAGCAGCTTCACCGCAACAGAGAACTATGGCTACACCTTC,CASSFTATENYGYTF
-,-,TRBV12-3/TRBV12-4,TRBJ2-1,TGTGCCAGCAGTCGGACCAGCCCAAACAATGAGCAGTTCTTC,CASSRTSPNNEQFF
TRBD2,-,TRBV20-1,TRBJ2-4,TGCAGTGCTAGAGATTGGGGTAGCGGGGCCAGGGGAAACATTCAGTACTTC,CSARDWGSGARGNIQYF
-,few,TRBV12-3/TRBV12-4,TRBJ1-2,TGTGCCAGCAGTTGGAATCGTGGCTACACCTTC,CASSWNRGYTF
-,-,TRBV11-1,TRBJ2-2,TGTGCCAGCACCCAACTAGTGACCGGGGAGCTGTTTTTT,CASTQLVTGELFF
TRBD2,-,TRBV20-1,TRBJ2-1,TGCAGTGCGCGAGGGGTGCGGGGGACTAGCGGGAGTCTATCCTACAATGAGCAGTTCTTC,CSARGVRGTSGSLSYNEQFF
-,few,TRBV24-1,TRBJ2-1,TGTGCCACCAGTGAAGCGGATTACAATGAGCAGTTCTTC,CATSEADYNEQFF
-,few,TRBV12-3/TRBV12-4,TRBJ1-3,TGTGCCAGCAGTTACACACCCACGTCCACCTCTGGAAACACCATATATTTT,CASSYTPTSTSGNTIYF
TRBD1,few,TRBV5-6,TRBJ2-4,TGTGCCAGCAGCCCGGGGACAGGGACTTCCAAAAACATTCAGTACTTC,CASSPGTGTSKNIQYF
-,few,TRBV19,TRBJ1-1,TGTGCCAGTAGTCCGGACGTTCGGGGCACTGAAGCTTTCTTT,CASSPDVRGTEAFF
-,few,TRBV4-1,TRBJ1-1,TGCGCCAGCGGCCGGGCAGGGACCACTGAAGCTTTCTTT,CASGRAGTTEAFF
TRBD1,-,TRBV5-6,TRBJ1-1,TGTGCCAGCAGCTTGACTAGGGACAGACGAATTGACACTGAAGCTTTCTTT,CASSLTRDRRIDTEAFF
TRBD1,-,TRBV5-1,TRBJ1-5,TGCGCCAGCAGCTTGGAAGCAGGGGGGAATCAGCCCCAGCATTTT,CASSLEAGGNQPQHF
TRBD1,few,TRBV5-4,TRBJ2-7,TGTGCCAGCAGCCCCCTTGGGCCGGGACAGACCTACGAGCAGTACTTC,CASSPLGPGQTYEQYF
-,-,TRBV6-6,TRBJ2-7,TGTGCCAGCAGTTATAGGCCGGACGGTCCCTACGAGCAGTACTTC,CASSYRPDGPYEQYF
TRBD1,many,TRBV7-2,TRBJ2-5,TGTGCCAGCAGTTCCGGGACAGGGGCCGGAGAGACCCAGTACTTC,CASSSGTGAGETQYF
-,many,TRBV20-1,TRBJ2-3,TGCAGTGCTATTTCTCTGCATACGCAGTATTTT,CSAISLHTQYF
-,-,TRBV7-9,TRBJ2-7,TGTGCCAGCAGCTTAGCAGAGGGGTGGGGCGGCGAGCAGTACTTC,CASSLAEGWGGEQYF
-,many,TRBV6-5,TRBJ2-3,TGTGCCAGCAGTTACGGGGGGACAGTGCCTAGCACAGATACGCAGTATTTT,CASSYGGTVPSTDTQYF